This TCR beta chain is from a study of human T cells and chemical hapten exposure (dated by TCRdb to the early 2020s). About the study as a whole: Libraries were pooled for sequencing, and per-sample TCR yields varied mainly because of small differences in library volumes within the pool. Each blood RNA sample was used to sequence both TCR alpha and TCR beta chains. This study followed changes in the peripheral blood TCR repertoire in vivo during primary and secondary sensitization of alopecia patients to the hapten diphenylcyclopropenone (DPC). Study-level results and caveats: Repeated subsampling changed both the strength of the expansion versus patch-test correlation and the threshold at which that correlation became significant. DPC sensitization did not change the number of TCRs with a frequency above 1 in 1000, and there was no evidence of changes in global repertoire structure.

According to the germline V gene (reference sequence), CDR1 reads LGHDT and CDR2 reads YNNKEL. The germline V and J ends show losses of 6 bases and 2 bases respectively, and no gene match explains 1 base of the junction. From its cysteine to its phenylalanine, the CDR3 spans 13 amino acids. The entry retains the CDR3 DNA only, 39 bases that are in frame from base 1. The library relied on RACE. Sequencing relied on a NextSeq 500. Library preparation attached unique molecular identifiers to individual cDNA molecules for quantitative, reproducible TCR counting. In the authors' own workflow: The median number of TCRs per sample was over 95,000, ranging from 23,224 to 690,600. V, J and CDR3 annotation of the TCR reads was carried out using the Decombinator software suite. To make PS versus PT1 abundance plots, every sample was subsampled to the same number of TCRs (28,000). TCRs were defined as expanded if absent before sensitization and observed at least eight times at the 2-week time point. In-frame beta chains were kept once TCRdb had trimmed the public reads at Q25 with fastp and called clones with MiXCR. Under each unique CDR3 protein, matching rows form one entry showing the most common genes and DNA. The V and J calls follow TCRdb's processing rather than the paper's. The sample has tens of thousands of distinct CDR3 sequences on record, 3.5% to 4.5% of them singletons. The top ten clonotypes cover roughly 1.7% of the sample.

The sample's time point label, in plain terms: healthy volunteer bleed at 2 weeks. Total RNA was extracted from unfractionated whole blood that had been collected in Tempus Blood RNA tubes. As TCR sequencing controls, roughly five healthy volunteers were used, with blood taken at day 0, 2 weeks and 6 weeks. In its sample, this clonotype was seen many times. No antigen is known for it. Qualities for individual bases were not recorded, and no much larger clone is one base off. This TCR came from a female donor in good health. Some clones in this sample may be carry-over from other donors' samples. Sequencing was carried out using whole blood. The rearranged segments are TRBV3-1 and TRBJ2-1; 7 nucleotides in the junction match TRBD1. The bases are TGTGCCAGCAGACAGGGGACCTACAATGAGCAGTTCTTC. Its translation is CASRQGTYNEQFF.